A single sample gave rise to the 5 T cell receptor beta chains below, sequenced in a study of blood T cell repertoires in COVID-19. The repertoire was sequenced with immunoSEQ multiplex PCR; TCRdb's copy has only in-frame clones and lacks some. The sample lists 300,000 or so clones, roughly 87% occurring once. Sample: PBMCs or T cells enriched from blood (not recorded which). Receptor source: a woman in her twenties or thirties who had recovered from COVID-19.

This sequence joins TRBV28 and TRBJ2-7; 10 nucleotides match TRBD1. Per the germline V gene, CDR1 is MDHEN and CDR2 is SYDVKM. V was pared by 5 bases and J by 7 bases, with 14 bases of the junction left unmatched. The CDR3 is made up of 16 amino acids. CDR3 in DNA: TGTGCCAGCAGTCCGCCGGGACAGGGGATTCTGGGGGAGCAGTACTTC. Translated: CASSPPGQGILGEQYF.

This rearrangement joins TRBV18 to TRBJ1-5; D call uncertain. The germline CDR1 and CDR2 sequences are KGHSH and LQKENI. Deletions cut 3 bases from V and 0 bases from J, with 9 bases between. This CDR3 spans 15 amino acids. The CDR3 loop reads CASSPAGSSNQPQHF. For the CDR3, the DNA is TGTGCCAGCTCACCGGCAGGTAGTAGCAATCAGCCCCAGCATTTT.

Points on this clone: In the same sample, other DNA sequences code for this CDR3. The CDR3 DNA reads as TGTGCCAGCTCACCCGGACAGGGGCGGGAGACCCAGTACTTC. Translation: CASSPGQGRETQYF. V usage is TRBV18 and J usage is TRBJ2-5; 9 bases are shared with TRBD1. Germline V gene sequence: CDR1 KGHSH, CDR2 LQKENI. The CDR3 runs 14 residues. V was pared by 3 bases and J by 5 bases, with 4 bases of the junction left unmatched. Full variable domain (outside the CDR3, taken from reference TRBV18 and TRBJ2-5): NAGVMQNPRHLVRRRGQEARLRCSPMKGHSHVYWYRQLPEEGLKFMVYLQKENIIDESGMPKERFSAEFPKEGPSILRIQQVVRGDSAAYFCASSPGQGRETQYFGPGTRLLVL.

This rearrangement joins TRBV30 to TRBJ1-5, with 8 bases that match TRBD1. V was clipped by 5 bases and J by 2 bases; unmatched bases: 8. Per germline, CDR1 GTSNPN and CDR2 SVGIG (reference sequence). This CDR3 is 15 amino acids long. In DNA form, the CDR3 reads TGTGCCTGGGAAACAGGGGGGGCCGGCAATCAGCCCCAGCATTTT. As protein: CAWETGGAGNQPQHF. The whole variable domain, remainder taken from reference TRBV30 and TRBJ1-5, is SQTIHQWPATLVQPVGSPLSLECTVEGTSNPNLYWYRQAAGRGLQLLFYSVGIGQISSEVPQNLSASRPQDRQFILSSKKLLLSDSGFYLCAWETGGAGNQPQHFGDGTRLSIL.

This clone has only one observation. The chain couples TRBV5-4 to TRBJ1-2, with a possible D match to TRBD1 (6 bases). V lost 4 bases to trimming and J lost 5 bases, with 12 bases between them. The CDR3 runs to 13 residues. Germline V gene data show CDR1 as SGHNT and CDR2 as YYREEE (reference sequence). The CDR3 region is CASSVQGSYGYTF. The CDR3 DNA reads as TGTGCCAGCAGCGTACAGGGTTCTTATGGCTACACCTTC.